What follows describes a single TCR beta chain. TCR beta from blood CD8+ and CD4+ T cells was sequenced. CD8+ and CD4+ T cells were negatively isolated; TEMRA cells were FACS-enriched. An amount of RNA that ranged from 0.5 to 1 ug was reverse transcribed with random hexamers. An immunoSEQ multiplex PCR amplified TCR beta CDR3 over 54 Vbeta and 13 Jbeta. Each CDR3 protein is one row after TCRdb ran MiXCR on the immunoSEQ multiplex PCR reads. The sample includes fewer than 250,000 distinct CDR3 sequences, approximately 90% seen only once; the top ten take 0.1% to 0.15%. This record belongs to a study of CD8 T cells in Susac syndrome. The clonotype originates from a human donor with multiple sclerosis. The specimen was CD8+ T cells from PBMCs.

The CDR3 DNA reads TGTGCCAGCAGCTTAGGGGCTGCAGGGGGCACTGAAGCTTTCTTT. Translated: CASSLGAAGGTEAFF. The chain carries TRBV7-2 and TRBJ1-1; 7 nucleotides agree with TRBD1. The V segment lost 1 base and the J segment 4 bases; nucleotides outside the gene matches: 6. From germline, CDR1 is SGHTA and CDR2 FQGNSA. This CDR3 has 15 amino acids.